The 21 T cell receptor beta chains given below trace back to one sample, sequenced in a study of technical replicates of blood from a few donors. Produced via immunoSEQ multiplex PCR; TCRdb's table is partial and in-frame only. The sample holds tens of thousands of clones, around nine tenths seen once. Sequenced input: T cells isolated from PBMCs. These receptors were collected from a human donor in good health.

This rearrangement joins TRBV19 to TRBJ2-3; 8 nucleotides align to TRBD1. The V gene end was trimmed by 7 bases and the J gene end by 0 bases; junction bases not matched to a gene: 6. Germline assignment: CDR1 LNHDA and CDR2 SQIVND (reference sequence). CDR3 length: 15 amino acids. CDR3 loop: CASNPDRESTDTQYF. In DNA, the CDR3 is TGTGCCAGTAACCCGGACAGGGAAAGCACAGATACGCAGTATTTT.

This clone came up once. The chain couples TRBV6-5 to TRBJ1-2; D gene uncertain. The germline V gene has CDR1 MNHEY and CDR2 SVGAGI. The germline V and J ends were trimmed by 5 bases and 5 bases, with 9 bases remaining between them. The CDR3 loop spans 12 amino acids. CDR3 protein: CASSASEYGYTF. In DNA, the CDR3 is TGTGCCAGCAGTGCATCTGAGTATGGCTACACCTTC.

The CDR3 here is CASTSQGTTEAFF. The DNA for the CDR3 is TGCGCCAGCACTTCACAGGGGACGACGGAAGCTTTCTTT. The chain uses TRBV5-1 and TRBJ1-1, with 7 bases fitting TRBD1. With V trimmed by 6 bases and J by 8 bases, 10 bases remained unmatched. This CDR3 spans 13 amino acids. Germline V gene data show CDR1 as SGHRS and CDR2 as YFSETQ.

The genes are TRBV6-5 and TRBJ2-7, with 7 bases identical to TRBD2. From germline, CDR1 is MNHEY and CDR2 SVGAGI. V shed 4 bases and J 3 bases; nucleotides not matched to a gene: 6. The CDR3 is 14 residues long. The CDR3 loop is CASSSGTIFYEQYF. The CDR3 DNA reads TGTGCCAGCAGTTCCGGGACTATATTCTACGAGCAGTACTTC.

The chain is built from TRBV27 and TRBJ2-3; TRBD1 is a possible D gene (6 bases). V shed 5 bases and J shed 5 bases, with 8 bases lying between them. The CDR3 contains 12 residues. The germline V gene encodes CDR1 MNHEY and CDR2 SMNVEV (reference sequence). DNA of the CDR3: TGTGCCAGCAGTGTCAGGGGAGATACGCAGTATTTT. It encodes CASSVRGDTQYF.

The rearrangement links TRBV7-2 to TRBJ2-5, with 10 bases aligning to TRBD1. With 8 bases clipped from V and 5 bases from J, the junction kept 5 bases outside the gene matches. The CDR3 consists of 13 residues. Germline V CDR1 and CDR2: SGHTA, FQGNSA. CDR3 sequence: CASLGTGAETQYF. As DNA, the CDR3 is TGTGCCAGCCTTGGGACAGGGGCCGAGACCCAGTACTTC. Filled out from reference TRBV7-2 and TRBJ2-5, the complete variable domain reads GAGVSQSPSNKVTEKGKDVELRCDPISGHTALYWYRQSLGQGLEFLIYFQGNSAPDKSGLPSDRFSAERTGGSVSTLTIQRTQQEDSAVYLCASLGTGAETQYFGPGTRLLVL.

The V and J genes are TRBV27 and TRBJ2-1; a weak D match, TRBD1 (5 bases). Germline V lookup: CDR1 MNHEY, CDR2 SMNVEV (reference sequence). The CDR3 has 12 amino acids. The ends were cut back, 6 bases at V and 5 bases at J, with 8 bases in the middle. The DNA of the CDR3 is TGTGCCAGCAGCAAGGGGAACAATGAGCAGTTCTTC. Its translation is CASSKGNNEQFF.

The chain employs TRBV11-2 and TRBJ1-2; the D gene is possibly TRBD1 (5 bases). The germline V and J ends were trimmed by 4 bases and 7 bases, with 16 bases remaining between them. The CDR3 length is 14 residues. Per germline, CDR1 SGHAT and CDR2 FQNNGV. This CDR3 is CASSSTDSVSGYTF. The CDR3 nucleotides read TGTGCCAGCAGCTCGACTGACAGTGTCTCTGGCTACACCTTC. The full variable domain, rest sourced from reference TRBV11-2 and TRBJ1-2, is EAGVAQSPRYKIIEKRQSVAFWCNPISGHATLYWYQQILGQGPKLLIQFQNNGVVDDSQLPKDRFSAERLKGVDSTLKIQPAKLEDSAVYLCASSSTDSVSGYTFGSGTRLTVV.

The V and J genes are TRBV28 and TRBJ2-7; D uncertain. CDR3 length: 12 amino acids. Germline V CDR1 and CDR2: MDHEN, SYDVKM. V lost 5 bases and J lost 3, with 8 bases in between. The CDR3 region has the DNA TGTGCCAGCAGTCCGAACTTCTACGAGCAGTACTTC. Translating it yields CASSPNFYEQYF.

The chain's CDR3 is CASSFRQVATNEKLFF. The DNA of the CDR3 is TGTGCCAGCAGCTTCCGACAGGTTGCAACTAATGAAAAACTGTTTTTT. The rearrangement links TRBV7-9 to TRBJ1-4, with D perhaps TRBD1 (6 bases). V was pared by 3 bases and J by 0 bases, with 11 bases between. CDR3 size: 16 residues. Germline V gene data show CDR1 as SEHNR and CDR2 as FQNEAQ (reference sequence).

The rearrangement uses TRBV28 and TRBJ1-2; TRBD1 matches at 8 bases. The length of the CDR3 is 13 residues. The V gene end was trimmed by 4 bases and the J gene end by 6 bases; junction bases not matched to a gene: 4. CDR1 and CDR2 (germline): MDHEN, SYDVKM. The CDR3 is CASSSGQVHGYTF. CDR3 DNA: TGTGCCAGCAGTTCGGGACAGGTCCATGGCTACACCTTC.

This chain uses TRBV10-2 with TRBJ1-5, with TRBD1 matching over 8 bases. The CDR3 runs 14 residues. Trimming took 5 bases from V and 7 from J; bases not matched to a gene: 7. Germline loops: CDR1 WSHSY, CDR2 SAAADI. The CDR3, as DNA: TGCGCCAGCAGTCACGGACAGGGAAACCAGCCCCAGCATTTT. Protein product: CASSHGQGNQPQHF.

The chain recombines TRBV7-2 with TRBJ2-5; D is unresolved. The V end lost 5 bases, the J end lost 5 bases, and 12 bases lay between the germline ends. CDR3 length: 13 amino acids. From germline, CDR1 is SGHTA and CDR2 FQGNSA. The chain's CDR3 is CASSRAGGETQYF. The CDR3 bases are TGTGCCAGCAGCCGTGCTGGCGGCGAGACCCAGTACTTC.

The rearrangement uses TRBV2 and TRBJ1-2; D is perhaps TRBD1 (5 bases). The CDR3 contains 13 residues. The germline gives CDR1 SNHLY, CDR2 FYNNEI. V lost 7 bases and J 3 bases, leaving 12 bases between the germline ends. CDR3 loop: CASKVSTDYGYTF. CDR3 in DNA: TGTGCCAGCAAGGTTTCGACAGACTATGGCTACACCTTC. Full variable domain (missing parts from reference TRBV2 and TRBJ1-2): EPEVTQTPSHQVTQMGQEVILRCVPISNHLYFYWYRQILGQKVEFLVSFYNNEISEKSEIFDDQFSVERPDGSNFTLKIRSTKLEDSAMYFCASKVSTDYGYTFGSGTRLTVV.

The chain couples TRBV7-3 to TRBJ2-7; 7 nucleotides agree with TRBD2. This CDR3 comprises 14 residues. Germline CDR1 SGHTA, CDR2 FQGTGA. V was clipped by 5 bases and J by 5 bases; unmatched bases: 9. CDR3 loop: CASSPSGASDEQYF. The DNA for the CDR3 is TGTGCCAGCAGCCCGAGCGGGGCGAGCGACGAGCAGTACTTC.

The chain links TRBV29-1 to TRBJ2-5, with 11 nucleotides matching TRBD2. V lost 7 bases to trimming and J lost 5 bases; unmatched junction nucleotides: 6. CDR3 size: 13 residues. Germline V gene lookup returns CDR1 SQVTM and CDR2 ANQGSEA. CDR3 coding DNA: TGCAGCGCATGGACTAGCGGGCGGGAGACCCAGTACTTC. Its protein product is CSAWTSGRETQYF.

The chain has TRBV7-3 and TRBJ1-1; TRBD1 matches at 7 bases. This CDR3 is 16 amino acids long. V was clipped by 0 bases and J by 10 bases; unmatched bases: 14. Germline V gene sequence: CDR1 SGHTA, CDR2 FQGTGA. CDR3 nucleotides: TGTGCCAGCAGCTTAACGTTTAGGGGACAGACCGACCGAGCTTTCTTT. This gives the protein CASSLTFRGQTDRAFF. The variable domain in full, with the rest retrieved from reference TRBV7-3 and TRBJ1-1, is GAGVSQTPSNKVTEKGKYVELRCDPISGHTALYWYRQSLGQGPEFLIYFQGTGAADDSGLPNDRFFAVRPEGSVSTLKIQRTERGDSAVYLCASSLTFRGQTDRAFFGQGTRLTVV.

For the CDR3, the DNA is TGTGCCAGCAGCTTAGTCTCCGGACAGGGCCTTCGATACGAGCAGTACTTC. This encodes CASSLVSGQGLRYEQYF. The chain is built from TRBV7-2 and TRBJ2-7; 8 bases align to TRBD1. The CDR3 is 17 residues long. After removal of 1 base from V and 4 bases from J, the junction contained 12 bases not matched to a gene. In germline, CDR1 is SGHTA, CDR2 FQGNSA.

The chain links TRBV10-2 to TRBJ1-1; no firm D call. CDR1 and CDR2 (germline): WSHSY, SAAADI. The CDR3 loop spans 12 amino acids. The V end was cut by 7 bases, the J end by 6 bases, with 12 bases between. CDR3 DNA sequence: TGCGCCAGCAACAGTCACTCTTCTGAAGCTTTCTTT. Translated: CASNSHSSEAFF.

The chain uses TRBV6-6 and TRBJ1-4; D may be TRBD1 (5 bases). The CDR3 is 15 residues long. CDR1 is MNHNY and CDR2 is SVGAGI in the germline V gene (reference sequence). The V gene lost 0 bases and the J gene lost 2 bases, with 7 bases spanning the gap. For the CDR3, the DNA is TGTGCCAGCAGTTACTCCAGGGCTACTAATGAAAAACTGTTTTTT. Its translation is CASSYSRATNEKLFF.

The sample holds a few counts of this clone. The V and J genes are TRBV7-3 and TRBJ2-7, with D tentatively TRBD2 (5 bases). CDR3 size: 13 residues. Germline lookup yields CDR1 SGHTA and CDR2 FQGTGA. Trimming pared 5 bases from V and 6 bases from J, leaving 14 bases between. Here the CDR3 DNA reads TGTGCCAGCAGCGCCGAACTAGGTGGCGAGCAGTACTTC. It specifies CASSAELGGEQYF.